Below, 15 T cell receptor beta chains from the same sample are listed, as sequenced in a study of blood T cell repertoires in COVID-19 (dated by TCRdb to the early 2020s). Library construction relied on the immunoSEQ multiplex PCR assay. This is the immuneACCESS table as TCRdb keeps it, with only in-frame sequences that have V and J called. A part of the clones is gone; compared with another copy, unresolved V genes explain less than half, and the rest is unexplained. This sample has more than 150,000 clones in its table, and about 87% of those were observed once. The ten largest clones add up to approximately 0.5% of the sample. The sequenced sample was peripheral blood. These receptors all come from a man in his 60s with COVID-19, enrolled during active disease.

DNA for the CDR3: TGTGCCAGCAGAACAGGGACGAACACCGGGGAGCTGTTTTTT. Residues: CASRTGTNTGELFF. The chain carries TRBV6-5 and TRBJ2-2; maybe TRBD1 (6 bases). The V end was cut by 6 bases, the J end by 0 bases, with 8 bases between. The length of the CDR3 is 14 residues. Germline CDR1 MNHEY, CDR2 SVGAGI.

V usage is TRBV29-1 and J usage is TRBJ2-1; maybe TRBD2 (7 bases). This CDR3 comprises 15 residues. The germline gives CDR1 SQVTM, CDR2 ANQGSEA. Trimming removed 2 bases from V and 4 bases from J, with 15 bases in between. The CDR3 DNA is TGCAGCGTTGAAAGCGGGACAATAACATACAATGAGCAGTTCTTC. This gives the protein CSVESGTITYNEQFF.

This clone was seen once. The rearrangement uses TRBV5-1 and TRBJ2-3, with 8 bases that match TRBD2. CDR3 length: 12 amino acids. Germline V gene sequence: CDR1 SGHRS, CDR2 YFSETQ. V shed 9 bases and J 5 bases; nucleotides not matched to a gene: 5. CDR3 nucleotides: TGCGCCACCCGGGAGGGCCGAGATACGCAGTATTTT. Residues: CATREGRDTQYF.

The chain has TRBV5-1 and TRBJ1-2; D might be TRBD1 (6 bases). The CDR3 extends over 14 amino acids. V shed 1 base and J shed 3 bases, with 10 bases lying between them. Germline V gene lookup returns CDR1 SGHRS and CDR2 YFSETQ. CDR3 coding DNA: TGCGCCAGCAGCTTGACAGGGAAGGACTATGGCTACACCTTC. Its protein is CASSLTGKDYGYTF.

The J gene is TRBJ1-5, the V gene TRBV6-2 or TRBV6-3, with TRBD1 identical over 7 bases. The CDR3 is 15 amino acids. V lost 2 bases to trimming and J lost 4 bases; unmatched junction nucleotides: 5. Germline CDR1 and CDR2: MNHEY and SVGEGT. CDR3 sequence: CASSYRQGRNQPQHF. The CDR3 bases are TGTGCCAGCAGTTACAGACAGGGTCGTAATCAGCCCCAGCATTTT.

CDR3 DNA: TGTGCCAGCAGCGAGCGCCATGAGCAGTTCTTC. As protein: CASSERHEQFF. The rearrangement uses TRBV27 and TRBJ2-1; D remains unclear. The CDR3 extends over 11 amino acids. Trimming removed 6 bases from V and 8 bases from J, with 8 bases in between. Germline assignment: CDR1 MNHEY and CDR2 SMNVEV (reference sequence).

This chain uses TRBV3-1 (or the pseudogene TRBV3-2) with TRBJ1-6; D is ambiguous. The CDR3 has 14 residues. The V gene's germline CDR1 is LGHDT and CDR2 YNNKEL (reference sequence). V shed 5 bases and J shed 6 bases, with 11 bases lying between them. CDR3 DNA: TGTGCCAGCAGCGAAAACTTCCGTAATTCACCCCTCCACTTT. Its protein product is CASSENFRNSPLHF.

CDR3 loop: CASSRQGAIQYF. Written as DNA, the CDR3 is TGTGCCAGCAGCAGACAGGGGGCCATTCAGTACTTC. The chain employs TRBV3-1 (or the pseudogene TRBV3-2) and TRBJ2-4; 10 bases line up with TRBD1. The CDR3 runs to 12 residues. The V and J ends lost 5 bases and 9 bases, in that order; junction bases with no gene match: 1. CDR1 and CDR2 (germline): LGHDT, YNNKEL (reference sequence).

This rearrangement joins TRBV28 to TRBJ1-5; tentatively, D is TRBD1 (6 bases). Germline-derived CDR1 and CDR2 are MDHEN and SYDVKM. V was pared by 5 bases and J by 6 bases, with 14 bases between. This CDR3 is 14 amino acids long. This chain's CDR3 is CASSGSQGTQPQHF. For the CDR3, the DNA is TGTGCCAGCAGTGGTTCACAGGGAACTCAGCCCCAGCATTTT.

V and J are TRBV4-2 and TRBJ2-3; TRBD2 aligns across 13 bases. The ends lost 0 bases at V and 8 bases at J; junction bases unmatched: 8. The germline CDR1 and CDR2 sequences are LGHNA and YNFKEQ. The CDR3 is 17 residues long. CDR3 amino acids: CASSQEGTSGNFGTQYF. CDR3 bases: TGTGCCAGCAGCCAAGAGGGGACTAGCGGGAACTTCGGTACGCAGTATTTT.

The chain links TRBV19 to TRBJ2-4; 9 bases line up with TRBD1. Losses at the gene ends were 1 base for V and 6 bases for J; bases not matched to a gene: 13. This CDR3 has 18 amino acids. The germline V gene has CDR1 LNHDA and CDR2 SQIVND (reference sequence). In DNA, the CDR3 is TGTGCCAGTAGTATAGGACCCCCTACCGGGACAGGGATAAACATTCAGTACTTC. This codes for CASSIGPPTGTGINIQYF.

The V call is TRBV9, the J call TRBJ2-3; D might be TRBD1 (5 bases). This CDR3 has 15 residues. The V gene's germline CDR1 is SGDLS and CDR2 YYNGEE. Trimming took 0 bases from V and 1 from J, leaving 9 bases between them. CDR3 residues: CASSVGGVGTDTQYF. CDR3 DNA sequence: TGTGCCAGCAGCGTAGGGGGCGTAGGCACAGATACGCAGTATTTT.

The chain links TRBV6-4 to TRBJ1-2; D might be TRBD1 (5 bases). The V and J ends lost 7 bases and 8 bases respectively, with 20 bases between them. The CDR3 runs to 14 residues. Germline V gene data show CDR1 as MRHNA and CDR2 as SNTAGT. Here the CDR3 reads CASMKLVVGQGYTF. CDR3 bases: TGTGCCAGCATGAAACTGGTAGTGGGGCAGGGCTACACCTTC.

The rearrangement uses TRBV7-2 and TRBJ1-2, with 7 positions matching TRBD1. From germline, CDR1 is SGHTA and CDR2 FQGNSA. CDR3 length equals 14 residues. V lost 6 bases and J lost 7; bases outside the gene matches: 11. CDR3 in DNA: TGTGCCAGCAGTCCACGACAGGGTCTGGGTGGCTACACCTTC. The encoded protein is CASSPRQGLGGYTF.

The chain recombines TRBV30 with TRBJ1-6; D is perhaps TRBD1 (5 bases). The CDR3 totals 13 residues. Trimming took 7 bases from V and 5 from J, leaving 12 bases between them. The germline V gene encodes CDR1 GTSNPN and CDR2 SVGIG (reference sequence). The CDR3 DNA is TGTGCCTCAACCTTACAGGATAATTCACCCCTCCACTTT. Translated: CASTLQDNSPLHF.